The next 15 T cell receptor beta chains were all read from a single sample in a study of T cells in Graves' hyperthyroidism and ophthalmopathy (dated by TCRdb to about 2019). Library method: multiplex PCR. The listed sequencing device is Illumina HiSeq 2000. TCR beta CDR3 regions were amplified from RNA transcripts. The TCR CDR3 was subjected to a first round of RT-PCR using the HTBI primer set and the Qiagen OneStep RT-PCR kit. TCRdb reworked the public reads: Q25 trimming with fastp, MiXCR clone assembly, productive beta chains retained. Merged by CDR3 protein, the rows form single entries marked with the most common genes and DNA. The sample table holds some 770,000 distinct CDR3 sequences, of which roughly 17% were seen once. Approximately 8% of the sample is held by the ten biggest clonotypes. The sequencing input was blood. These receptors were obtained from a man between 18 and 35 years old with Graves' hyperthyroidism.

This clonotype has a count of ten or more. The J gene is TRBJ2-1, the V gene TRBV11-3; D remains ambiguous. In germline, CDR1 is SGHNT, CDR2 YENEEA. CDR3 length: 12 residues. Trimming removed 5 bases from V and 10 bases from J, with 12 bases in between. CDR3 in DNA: TGTGCCAGCAGCCTAGGGTATGGGGAGCAGTTCTTC. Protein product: CASSLGYGEQFF.

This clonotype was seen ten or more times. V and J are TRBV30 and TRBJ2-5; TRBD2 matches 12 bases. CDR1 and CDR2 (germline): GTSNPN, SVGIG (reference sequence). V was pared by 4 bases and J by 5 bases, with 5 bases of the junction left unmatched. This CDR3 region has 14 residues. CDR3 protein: CAWTRLAGVETQYF. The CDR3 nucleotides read TGTGCCTGGACGCGACTAGCGGGAGTCGAGACCCAGTACTTC.

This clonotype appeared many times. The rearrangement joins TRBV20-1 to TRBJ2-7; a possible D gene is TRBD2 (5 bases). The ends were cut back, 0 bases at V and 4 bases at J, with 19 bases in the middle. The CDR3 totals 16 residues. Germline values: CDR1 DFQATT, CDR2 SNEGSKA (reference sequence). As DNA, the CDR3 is TGCAGTGCTAGAGATCTTGGCGGAGGTGCATTTTACGAGCAGTACTTC. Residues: CSARDLGGGAFYEQYF.

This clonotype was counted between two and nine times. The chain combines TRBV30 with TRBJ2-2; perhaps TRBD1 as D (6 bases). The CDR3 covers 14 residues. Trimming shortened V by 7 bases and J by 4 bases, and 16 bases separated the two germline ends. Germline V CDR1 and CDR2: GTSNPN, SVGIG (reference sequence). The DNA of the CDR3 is TGTGCCTCAAACAGGGTTTTACGCACCGGGGAGCTGTTTTTT. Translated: CASNRVLRTGELFF.

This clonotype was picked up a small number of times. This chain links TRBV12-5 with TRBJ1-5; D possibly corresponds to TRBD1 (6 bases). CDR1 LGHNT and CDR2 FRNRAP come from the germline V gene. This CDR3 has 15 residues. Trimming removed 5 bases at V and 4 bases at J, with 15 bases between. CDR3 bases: TGTGCTAGTGGTCTCCGGGACATCAGTAATCAGCCCCAGCATTTT. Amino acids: CASGLRDISNQPQHF. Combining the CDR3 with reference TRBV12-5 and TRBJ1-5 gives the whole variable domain DARVTQTPRHKVTEMGQEVTMRCQPILGHNTVFWYRQTMMQGLELLAYFRNRAPLDDSGMPKDRFSAEMPDATLATLKIQPSEPRDSAVYFCASGLRDISNQPQHFGDGTRLSIL.

In DNA, the CDR3 is TGTGCCTGGAGGGAGAGACTAGTGATAGCGTACGAGCAGTACTTC. Residues: CAWRERLVIAYEQYF. The chain carries TRBV30 and TRBJ2-7; D possibly corresponds to TRBD2 (6 bases). Germline CDR1 reads GTSNPN; CDR2 reads SVGIG (reference sequence). This CDR3 spans 15 amino acids. The V end was cut by 3 bases, the J end by 4 bases, with 19 bases between.

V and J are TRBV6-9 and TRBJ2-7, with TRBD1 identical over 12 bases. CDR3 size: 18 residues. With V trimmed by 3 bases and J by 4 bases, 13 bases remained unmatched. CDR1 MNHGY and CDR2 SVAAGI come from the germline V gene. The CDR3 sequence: CASSYPGQGARFYYEQYF. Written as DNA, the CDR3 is TGTGCCAGCAGTTACCCGGGACAGGGGGCGCGATTTTATTACGAGCAGTACTTC.

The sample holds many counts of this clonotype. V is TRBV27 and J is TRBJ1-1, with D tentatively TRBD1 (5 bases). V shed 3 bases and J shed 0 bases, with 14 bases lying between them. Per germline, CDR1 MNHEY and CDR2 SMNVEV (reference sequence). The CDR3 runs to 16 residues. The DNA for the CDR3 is TGTGCCAGCAGTTTGATGAGGGGCAATATGAACACTGAAGCTTTCTTT. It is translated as CASSLMRGNMNTEAFF.

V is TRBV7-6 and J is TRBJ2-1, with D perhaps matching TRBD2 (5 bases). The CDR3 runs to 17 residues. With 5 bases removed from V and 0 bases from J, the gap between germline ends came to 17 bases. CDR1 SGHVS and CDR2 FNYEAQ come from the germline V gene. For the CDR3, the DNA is TGTGCCAGCAGCCCCAGGTACGGGGAGAGCTCCTACAATGAGCAGTTCTTC. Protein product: CASSPRYGESSYNEQFF.

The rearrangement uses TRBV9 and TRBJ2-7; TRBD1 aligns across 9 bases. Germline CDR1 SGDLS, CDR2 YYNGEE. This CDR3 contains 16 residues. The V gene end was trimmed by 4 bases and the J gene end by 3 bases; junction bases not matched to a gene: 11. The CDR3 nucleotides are TGTGCCAGCAGCTCAGGGGGCGGACAGGGGTACTACGAGCAGTACTTC. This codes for CASSSGGGQGYYEQYF.

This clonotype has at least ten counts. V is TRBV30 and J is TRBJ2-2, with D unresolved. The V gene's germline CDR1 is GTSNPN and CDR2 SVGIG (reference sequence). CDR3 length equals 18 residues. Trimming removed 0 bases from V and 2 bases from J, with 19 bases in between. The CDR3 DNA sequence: TGTGCCTGGAGTGTACCTGTGGCGACACTATCAAACACCGGGGAGCTGTTTTTT. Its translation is CAWSVPVATLSNTGELFF.

CDR3 DNA: TGTGCCAGTACCTCTCGTGGGGGGGTTCAGCCCCAGCATTTT. It encodes CASTSRGGVQPQHF. J is TRBJ1-5 and V is TRBV19; D perhaps matches TRBD1 (5 bases). This CDR3 spans 14 amino acids. V was pared by 7 bases and J by 6 bases, with 16 bases between. CDR1 and CDR2 from the germline V gene are LNHDA and SQIVND (reference sequence).

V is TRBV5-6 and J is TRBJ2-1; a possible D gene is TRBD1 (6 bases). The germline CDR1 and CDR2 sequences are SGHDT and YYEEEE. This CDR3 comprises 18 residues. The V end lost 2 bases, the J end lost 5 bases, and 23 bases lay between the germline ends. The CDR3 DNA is TGTGCCAGCAGCTTTTATCGGACGGGGACACCCAAGGACAATGAGCAGTTCTTC. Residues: CASSFYRTGTPKDNEQFF.

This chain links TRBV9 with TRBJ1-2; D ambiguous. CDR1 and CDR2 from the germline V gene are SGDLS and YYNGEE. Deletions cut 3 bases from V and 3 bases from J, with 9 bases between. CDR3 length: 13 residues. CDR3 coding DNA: TGTGCCAGCAGCGGAGCAGCGTACTATGGCTACACCTTC. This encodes CASSGAAYYGYTF.

The CDR3 protein is CSFSGTALSYEQYF. The DNA of the CDR3 is TGCAGTTTTTCAGGGACTGCCCTCTCCTACGAGCAGTACTTC. The V gene is TRBV20-1, the J gene TRBJ2-7; a weak D match, TRBD2 (6 bases). V was trimmed by 8 bases and J by 0 bases, leaving 17 bases between them. The CDR3 has 14 amino acids. Per germline, CDR1 DFQATT and CDR2 SNEGSKA (reference sequence).